A selection of T cell receptor beta chains follows, all from one sample in a study of blood T cell repertoires in COVID-19. Some clones are missing from TCRdb's copy, which holds only in-frame ones; the method was immunoSEQ multiplex PCR. The table includes 300,000 to 400,000 clones, around 87% detected once. The sample taken for sequencing was peripheral blood. The receptor source for this set is a woman aged 45 to 65 with active or convalescent COVID-19. Both conserved end residues are part of each CDR3. D genes are given only for firm matches. A clone size is listed for some rows: how often the clone was seen (once, few, many), or a class if it is expanded.

abundance,v_gene,j_gene,d_gene,CDR3nt,CDR3aa
-,TRBV7-2,TRBJ2-2,-,TGTGCCAGCAGCTTAGTACAGACCACCGGGGAGCTGTTTTTT,CASSLVQTTGELFF
-,TRBV29-1,TRBJ2-2,-,TGCAGCGTTCCCGGGACTCCGGGCACCGGGGAGCTGTTTTTT,CSVPGTPGTGELFF
few,TRBV28,TRBJ2-1,-,TGTGCCAGCAGTTTAGGACAAGGTTTGGGCGATGAGCAGTTCTTC,CASSLGQGLGDEQFF
-,TRBV19,TRBJ1-5,-,TGTGCCAGTAGTATACACAGGGACCAGCCCCAGCATTTT,CASSIHRDQPQHF
-,TRBV7-9,TRBJ1-1,TRBD1,TGTGCCAGCAGCCAAGGAAGGGGGCAGATTGCTAACACTGAAGCTTTCTTT,CASSQGRGQIANTEAFF
-,TRBV27,TRBJ1-5,-,TGTGCCAGCAGTTACAGAAATAGCAATCAGCCCCAGCATTTT,CASSYRNSNQPQHF
-,TRBV5-6,TRBJ1-4,-,TGTGCCAGCACTCCAGGGATCGGGGAGGCTGCAACTAATGAAAAACTGTTTTTT,CASTPGIGEAATNEKLFF
-,TRBV16,TRBJ2-3,TRBD2,TGTGCCAGCAGCCCCCCCGGACTAGCGGGAGTGGGAGATACGCAGTATTTT,CASSPPGLAGVGDTQYF
once,TRBV19,TRBJ2-5,TRBD1,TGTGCCAGTACCCCAAGGGGGACAGTAAGGGAGACCCAGTACTTC,CASTPRGTVRETQYF
-,TRBV30,TRBJ2-1,-,TGTGTCGCCGGGGGTGCCTACAATGAGCAGTTCTTC,CVAGGAYNEQFF
-,TRBV3-1/TRBV3-2,TRBJ1-2,-,TGTGCCAGCAGCCAAGATCGTCGTGGGGCCGGCGGCTACACCTTC,CASSQDRRGAGGYTF
-,TRBV27,TRBJ1-5,-,TGTGCCAGCAGTTTATTTGCCCCGCCAGGGCCCAATCAGCCCCAGCATTTT,CASSLFAPPGPNQPQHF
-,TRBV19,TRBJ1-1,-,TGTGCCAGTAGTATGGGAGGGGTGAACACTGAAGCTTTCTTT,CASSMGGVNTEAFF
few,TRBV15,TRBJ1-4,-,TGTGCCACCAGCAGAGATCTGGGGCGGGGGCTGGAACTGTTTTTT,CATSRDLGRGLELFF
-,TRBV4-1,TRBJ2-7,-,TGCGCCAGCAGCCAAGCACAGGGCGGGGAGCAGTACTTC,CASSQAQGGEQYF